A selection of T cell receptor beta chains follows, all from one sample in a study of T cells in Graves' hyperthyroidism and ophthalmopathy. TCRdb called the multiplex PCR reads again in MiXCR, with one record for every CDR3 protein. The table has roughly 700,000 distinct CDR3 sequences, 14% seen once. Material: blood. These receptors all stem from a woman between 18 and 30 years old with Graves' hyperthyroidism. CDR3s include the opening cysteine and the closing phenylalanine or tryptophan. Each record gives: clone size, V gene, CDR3 protein. Not every row has a clone size; where given, it reads once, few, many or a size class.

many	TRBV11-2	CASTDRGTYEQYF
many	TRBV28	CASSFGRGRETQYF
many	TRBV2	CASSEYGTGLQNTIYF
-	TRBV19	CASSMVGTEAFF
few	TRBV6-2/TRBV6-3	CASFDGPSGANVLTF
many	TRBV6-1	CASSQIQNTGELFF
many	TRBV14	CASTEDTRSYNEQFF
many	TRBV28	CASSHPPPSGRVYEQYF
many	TRBV11-2	CASSRPAEQYF
many	TRBV12-3/TRBV12-4	CASSFFRTKPSLEAFF
many	TRBV6-1	CASKQAGGGKNIQYF
many	TRBV28	CASSLRDTEETQYF
-	TRBV5-5	CASSLVHGTGRSYEQYF
-	TRBV5-5	CAGSLASGATYEQYF
-	TRBV7-2	CASNPGGSQETQYF
many	TRBV30	CAWIRGLGQGNTGELFF
many	TRBV29-1	CSVNPRAGATDTQYF
-	TRBV7-3	CASSLTSGIQETQYF
few	TRBV5-1	CASSTPDGNTIYF
many	TRBV13	CASSLGVGREQFF
-	TRBV4-2	CASSQNRGTGVHEQYF
many	TRBV12-3/TRBV12-4	CASSPFGGRPDTQYF
few	TRBV30	CAWSGQGSYEQYF
-	TRBV3-1	CASRPGLAGEQFF
-	TRBV5-4	CASSSEGLQETQYF
-	TRBV18	CASSRWGDGNEKLFF
many	TRBV28	CASRLEGAFSYNEQFF
many	TRBV11-1	CASSLRRAGPVINEQFF
-	TRBV6-5	CASSYGGEQFF